The present entry profiles one TCR beta chain with its context. Its recognized antigen is unknown. The record originates from a study of cytomegalovirus exposure and HLA in healthy donors (dated 2017 in TCRdb). Looking at the study overall: In an earlier analysis of several hundred of the donors, 276 Gb of sequence data and 117 million unique TCR beta sequences from 150 million to 200 million T cells were reported. Approximately 300 gigabases of sequencing data and approximately 80 million unique TCR sequences were included in an early release covering around 600 HLA-typed donors. Of the 300 to 450 genotyped donors, over 70% fell in the genetic ancestry cluster associated with self-reported Caucasian donors. The study aimed to test whether signatures of past pathogen exposure could be identified by cataloging public T cell receptors. Using immunosequencing, the study profiled T cell repertoires from 666 subjects and related those repertoires to cytomegalovirus serostatus. In addition to the first cohort of roughly 670 subjects, a separate validation cohort of 120 different subjects was used. To predict cytomegalovirus infection status, the study brought together high-throughput TCR immunosequencing, statistical association of individual TCRs with disease status, and machine learning. A later analysis re-examined previously published TCR beta repertoires from roughly 650 donors and added high-resolution HLA genotyping to investigate patterns of TCR occurrence. The later analysis used no new phenotypic data to find candidate immune exposures, relying instead on TCR beta sequences and their occurrence across donors. An earlier analysis of roughly 600 of the donors used high-throughput TCR beta sequencing to judge whether each TCR beta V gene segment behaved as functional or pseudogenic. Donor age, sex, ethnicity and CMV serostatus were collected together with the repertoire data. A later genetic analysis took genome-wide SNP genotypes for about three fifths of the 666 donors and used that subset as a discovery cohort. Every discovery cohort repertoire had been produced on one sequencing platform. HLA typing covered class I and class II loci at four-digit resolution. The number of donors typed differed by locus, with 629-630 for A, B, C, DRB1 and DQB1, around 500 for DQA1, about 610 for DPA1, and around 460 for DPB1. A handful of DR-DQ haplotypes were treated as single units for association and clustering because of strong linkage in the cohort. On average, roughly 200,000 unique TCR beta nucleotide sequences were sequenced per donor among about 400 genotyped donors of the cohort, with 15% to 20% of those sequences being non-productive. What the work shows at the level of the full study, not this receptor alone: A further reported finding was that TCR beta sequences accurately predicted the HLA-A and HLA-B alleles for most subjects in the first cohort. An earlier analysis of around 500 of the donors showed that most TCR beta V segments appeared in productive rearrangements either about 90% or about 30% of the time, which broadly matched IMGT annotations. While some public TCRs were present in many individuals, most TCR sequences turned up only very rarely across donors. Because counts were too low, roughly 16 rarely observed V segments, including chromosome 9 orphons, were left out of the earlier analysis of 587 of the donors. A cluster of highly shared sequence variants was judged likely to represent a technical artifact of the sequencing pipeline. According to the authors, the approach could potentially be generalized to other disease states and immunological phenotypes. Some IMGT-functional V segments, including TRBV6-2 and TRBV6-3, could not be told apart with the 87-base-pair reads, so those segments were excluded. According to a later genetic analysis, donors in an Asian-associated ancestry cluster had fewer N-insertions in productive TCRs than the roughly 670-donor mean. Because HLA typing was missing for some donors at each locus, association tests included only the typed subset. A total of roughly 160 TCR beta chains were listed by the study as associated with cytomegalovirus. The classifier was reported to diagnose cytomegalovirus status with high specificity and sensitivity in both the original and validation cohorts. A later analysis reported that several top co-occurrence clusters appeared linked to parvovirus B19, influenza, CMV and Epstein-Barr virus. The cohort was sequenced for TCR beta chains only, and without alpha or paired-chain data the features that could be detected were limited. In a later analysis, HLA-associated TCR beta chains showed more clonal expansion and lower generation probabilities than non-associated chains that were equally common. Linkage disequilibrium might explain the correlated functional status among segregating V segments, but an unknown experimental factor could not be excluded. CMV serostatus was the only immune exposure information available for the cohort. According to a later analysis, most CMV-associated TCR beta chains appeared to be HLA-restricted, and the HLA associations seemed to be driven largely by CMV exposure. According to a later analysis, TCR association rates differed among HLA loci, with DRB1 alleles showing the most associated TCRs and HLA-C alleles showing the fewest. In a later analysis, some 18,000 TCR beta sequences were associated with specific HLA alleles at a false discovery rate of 0.05. A later genetic analysis associated a missense DCLRE1C variant with V-gene and J-gene trimming of TCR beta chains, and an independent cohort replicated the association. When HLA alleles, especially DR and DQ, strongly co-occurred, TCR associations were difficult to assign to individual alleles. The presence/absence analyses assumed that sequencing depth was roughly uniform across donors, and that assumption may not be true. In vitro tests confirmed that a few of the cytomegalovirus-associated TCR beta chains recognize cytomegalovirus antigens.

The cohort consisted of 666 healthy bone marrow donors. At the time of sampling, every cohort member was nominally healthy, though immune exposures that went unrecorded were likely present. The donor was CMV seronegative and was included in the group of about 400 seronegative cohort members. Each donor provided a peripheral blood sample, and peripheral blood mononuclear cells were used for TCR beta sequencing. Genomic DNA was extracted from the blood cell samples with the Qiagen DNeasy Blood Extraction Kit. Library creation used the immunoSEQ multiplex PCR assay. For the multiplex PCR, a mixture combining 60 forward primers for TCR Vbeta segments and 13 reverse primers for TCR Jbeta segments was used. A multiplex PCR assay on genomic DNA amplified the CDR3 region of rearranged TCR beta genes. On the Illumina HiSeq System, the amplified TCR beta libraries were sequenced as 87-base-pair reads. The authors' pipeline ran thus. In a later analysis, tens of millions of unique TCR beta chains were counted across the approximately 640 repertoires, and around 10 million of these chains were shared by at least two donors. A nearest-neighbor algorithm error-corrected the raw reads and collapsed the reads into unique sequences, merging closely related sequences to remove PCR and sequencing errors. V, D and J gene segments were assigned by aligning CDR3 sequences to IMGT reference sequences. For a sequence to be retained, at least a six-nucleotide match to both a V gene segment and a J gene segment was required. A rearrangement counted as productive if the CDR3 had no stop codons and remained in frame with V and J, and every other rearrangement counted as non-productive. Following IMGT convention, CDR3 was defined as the stretch from the second conserved V-encoded cysteine up to the conserved J-encoded phenylalanine. The earlier analysis of approximately 500 of the donors excluded sequences that lacked an unambiguous match to a single V gene segment. In an earlier analysis of 587 of the donors, V segments were called functional above 56.7% productive rearrangements and were called segregating when the between-donor standard deviation exceeded 5%. A statistical classification framework was developed to diagnose cytomegalovirus status using the catalog of TCR beta chain sequences. V and J gene assignment, in a later analysis, came from comparing TCR nucleotide sequences with IMGT/GENE-DB human TR gene sequences. Using the TCRdist pipeline, a later analysis assigned CDR3 sequences along with most-parsimonious VDJ recombination scenarios. A later analysis defined each TCR beta chain by its CDR3 amino acid sequence plus V-gene family, and excluded reads lacking a unique V-gene family. In a later analysis, 500 to 650 highly shared, low-generation-probability nucleotide sequences were removed to address suspected cross-contamination and a sequencing artifact. In a later analysis, a clonal expansion index for each public chain was calculated from normalized within-repertoire ranks of inferred template counts. In a later analysis, generation probabilities were computed with a VDJ recombination model fitted to out-of-frame rearrangements, and the resulting probabilities were checked against IGoR. In a later analysis, TCR-TCR, TCR-HLA and TCR-CMV co-occurrence was scored with hypergeometric tests, and a repertoire-size bias correction was applied to TCR pairs. A later analysis estimated false discovery rates by permuting HLA or CMV assignments 20 times. In a later analysis, co-occurring TCRs were grouped with DBSCAN, and TCRdist sequence similarity was added when clustering was performed within HLA-allele-positive subsets. Repertoires with fewer than 30,000 or more than 120,000 public chains were left out of co-occurrence clustering, as were a handful of repertoires with anomalous nucleotide sharing. TCRdb took over this immuneACCESS table, retaining in-frame rearrangements with V and J assigned. Such tables are incomplete; in checked studies, under half of the missing clones stem from an unresolved V gene, and the remainder is unexplained. The V and J calls and clone size are taken from that table; D and trimming were inferred from the DNA. The table kept for this sample lists more than 95,000 clones. 0.9% to 1.2% of the sample is in the top ten clones.

Sequences GTSNPN (CDR1) and SVGIG (CDR2) are obtained from the germline V gene (reference sequence). The CDR3 has 14 amino acids, counting the end cysteine and phenylalanine. Kept here is only the CDR3 DNA, which spans 42 bases and is read in frame from base 1. Germline trimming amounts to 3 bases on V and 9 bases on J, with 11 as the count of junction bases outside the gene matches. This sequence was found in a man between 18 and 35 years old in good health and CMV-seronegative. The rearranged segments are TRBV30 and TRBJ1-2, with 9 bases in between that match TRBD1. Sequenced: PBMCs. The CDR3 reads CAWSARGQGFRYTF. The nucleotide sequence is TGTGCCTGGAGCGCAAGGGGACAGGGCTTCCGCTACACCTTC.